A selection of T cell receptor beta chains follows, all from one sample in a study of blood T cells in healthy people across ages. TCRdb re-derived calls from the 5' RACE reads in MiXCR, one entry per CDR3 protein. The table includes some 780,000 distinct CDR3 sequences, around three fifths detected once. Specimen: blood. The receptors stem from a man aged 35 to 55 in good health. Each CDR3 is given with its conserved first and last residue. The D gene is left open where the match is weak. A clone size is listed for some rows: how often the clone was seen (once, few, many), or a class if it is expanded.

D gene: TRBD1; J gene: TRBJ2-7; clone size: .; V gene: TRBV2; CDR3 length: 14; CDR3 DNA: TGTGCCAGCAGTGCGGGACAGCTTAGCTACGAGCAGTACTTC; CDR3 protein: CASSAGQLSYEQYF
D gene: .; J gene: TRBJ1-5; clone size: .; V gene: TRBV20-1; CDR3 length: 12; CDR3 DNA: TGCAGTGCCAGGGTGAGCAATCAGCCCCAGCATTTT; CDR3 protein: CSARVSNQPQHF
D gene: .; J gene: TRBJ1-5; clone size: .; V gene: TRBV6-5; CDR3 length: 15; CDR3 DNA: TGTGCCAGCAGGACGGGGGGGGATAGCAATCAGCCCCAGCATTTT; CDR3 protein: CASRTGGDSNQPQHF
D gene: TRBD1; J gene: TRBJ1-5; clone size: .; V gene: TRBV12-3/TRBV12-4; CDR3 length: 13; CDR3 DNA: TGTGCCAGCAGCGGACAGGGGGTAGAGCCCCAGCATTTT; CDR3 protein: CASSGQGVEPQHF
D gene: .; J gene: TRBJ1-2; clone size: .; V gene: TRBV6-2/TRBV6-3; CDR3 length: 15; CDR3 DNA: TGTGCCAGCAGTGAGCAGGTACAATACAACTATGGCTACACCTTC; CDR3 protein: CASSEQVQYNYGYTF
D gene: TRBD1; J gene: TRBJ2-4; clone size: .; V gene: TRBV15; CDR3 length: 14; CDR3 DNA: TGTGCCACCAAGCGACCAGGACAGGGGGACATTCAGTACTTC; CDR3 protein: CATKRPGQGDIQYF
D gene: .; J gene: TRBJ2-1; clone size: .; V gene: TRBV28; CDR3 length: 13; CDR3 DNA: TGTGCCAGCAGTCCTATTATAGGGAGCGCGCAGTTCTTC; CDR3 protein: CASSPIIGSAQFF
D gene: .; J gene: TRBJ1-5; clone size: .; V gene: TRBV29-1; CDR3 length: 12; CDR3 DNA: TGCAGCGTCCAAGGGGGTAATCAGCCCCAGCATTTT; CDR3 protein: CSVQGGNQPQHF
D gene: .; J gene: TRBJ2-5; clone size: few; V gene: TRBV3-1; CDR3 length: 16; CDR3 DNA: TGTGCCAGCAGAAAGGGGGACAATCCACAACAAGAGACCCAGTACTTC; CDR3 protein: CASRKGDNPQQETQYF
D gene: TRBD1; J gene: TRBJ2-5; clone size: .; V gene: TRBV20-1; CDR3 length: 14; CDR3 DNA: TGCAGTGCTAGCCCCAGGGGGCGGGCAGAGACCCAGTACTTC; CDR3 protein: CSASPRGRAETQYF
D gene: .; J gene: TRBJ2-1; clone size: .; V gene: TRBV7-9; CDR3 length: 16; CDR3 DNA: TGTGCCAGCAGCTCTGGAGACCCTGAAAGGTTCAATGAGCAGTTCTTC; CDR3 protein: CASSSGDPERFNEQFF
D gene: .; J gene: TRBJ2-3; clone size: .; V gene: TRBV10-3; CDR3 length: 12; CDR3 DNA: TGTGTCACGGCAGGGGGCACAGATACGCAGTATTTT; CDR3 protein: CVTAGGTDTQYF
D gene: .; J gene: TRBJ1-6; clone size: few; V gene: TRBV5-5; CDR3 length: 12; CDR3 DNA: TGTGCCAGCGGAAAGATAACAGGGCTCCTCCACTTT; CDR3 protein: CASGKITGLLHF
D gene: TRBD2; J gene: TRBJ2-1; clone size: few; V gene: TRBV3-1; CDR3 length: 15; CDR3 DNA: TGTGCCAGCAGCCAAGTTAGCGGGAGTAAAGGTGAGCAGTTCTTC; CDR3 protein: CASSQVSGSKGEQFF
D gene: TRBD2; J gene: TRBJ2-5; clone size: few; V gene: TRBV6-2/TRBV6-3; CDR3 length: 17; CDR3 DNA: TGTGCCAGCAGTTACTCGGCCGCTAGCGGGAGGATAGAGACCCAGTACTTC; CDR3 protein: CASSYSAASGRIETQYF
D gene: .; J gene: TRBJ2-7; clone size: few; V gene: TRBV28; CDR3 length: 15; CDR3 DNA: TGTGCCAGCAGTGGGACAAAAGGAACCCTCTACGAGCAGTACTTC; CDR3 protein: CASSGTKGTLYEQYF
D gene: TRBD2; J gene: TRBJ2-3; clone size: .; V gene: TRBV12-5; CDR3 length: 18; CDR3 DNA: TGTGCTAGTCCCCCGCGAGCGGGAGATTTACTTGTCACAGATACGCAGTATTTT; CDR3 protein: CASPPRAGDLLVTDTQYF
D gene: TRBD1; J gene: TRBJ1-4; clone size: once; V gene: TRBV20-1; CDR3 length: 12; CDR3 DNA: TGCAGTGCTATGACAGGGAAGGAAAAACTGTTTTTT; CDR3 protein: CSAMTGKEKLFF
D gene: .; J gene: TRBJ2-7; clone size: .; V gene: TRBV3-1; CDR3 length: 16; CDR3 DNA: TGTGCCAGCGGCCAAGGGGGACACCCAATCAACTACGAGCAGTACTTC; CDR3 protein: CASGQGGHPINYEQYF
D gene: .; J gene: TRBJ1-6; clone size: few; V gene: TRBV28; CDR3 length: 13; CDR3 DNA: TGTGCCATTTTTGCGGGGGGGAATTCACCCCTCCACTTT; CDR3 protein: CAIFAGGNSPLHF
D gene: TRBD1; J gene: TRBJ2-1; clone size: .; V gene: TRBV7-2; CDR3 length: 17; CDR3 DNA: TGTGCCAGCAGCTTAGAAGTAATGGGGACAGGGTGGAATGAGCAGTTCTTC; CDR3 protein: CASSLEVMGTGWNEQFF
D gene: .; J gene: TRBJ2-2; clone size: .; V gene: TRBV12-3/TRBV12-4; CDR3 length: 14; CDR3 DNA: TGTGCCAGCAGTTTGGTGGGGGTCACCGGGGAGCTGTTTTTT; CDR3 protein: CASSLVGVTGELFF
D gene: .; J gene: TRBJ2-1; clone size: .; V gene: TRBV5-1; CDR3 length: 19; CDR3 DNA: TGCGCCAACCACTTCCGCTGTCAAGTCCAGTTCTACGGGCCCAATGAGCAGTTCTTC; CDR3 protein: CANHFRCQVQFYGPNEQFF
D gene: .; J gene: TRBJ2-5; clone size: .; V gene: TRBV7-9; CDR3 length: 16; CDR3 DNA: TGTGCCAGCAGCTTGGGTCGGGCAGGTCAGCCGGAGACCCAGTACTTC; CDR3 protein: CASSLGRAGQPETQYF
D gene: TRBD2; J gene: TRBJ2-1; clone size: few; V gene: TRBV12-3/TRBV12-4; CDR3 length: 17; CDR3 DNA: TGTGCCAGCAGTTTAACCGGACTAGCGGGGATCTACAATGAGCAGTTCTTC; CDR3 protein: CASSLTGLAGIYNEQFF
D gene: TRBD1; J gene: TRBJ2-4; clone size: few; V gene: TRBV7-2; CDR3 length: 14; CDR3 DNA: TGTGCCAGCAGCTTGACAGGGGGAAAAAACATTCAGTACTTC; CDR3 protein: CASSLTGGKNIQYF
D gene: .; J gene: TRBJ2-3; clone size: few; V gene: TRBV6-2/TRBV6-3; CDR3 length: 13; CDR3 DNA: TGTGCCAGCAGTTACGAGTACACAGATACGCAGTATTTT; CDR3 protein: CASSYEYTDTQYF
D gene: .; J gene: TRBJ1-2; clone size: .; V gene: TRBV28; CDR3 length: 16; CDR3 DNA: TGTGCCACCGAGGTCCCGGTGGCCCGACCTAACTATGGCTACACCTTC; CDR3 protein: CATEVPVARPNYGYTF
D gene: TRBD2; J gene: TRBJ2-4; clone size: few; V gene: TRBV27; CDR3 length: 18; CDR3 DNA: TGTGCCAGCAGTCGAATAGCGGGGAATGACGGGGGAAAAAACATTCAGTACTTC; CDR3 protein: CASSRIAGNDGGKNIQYF
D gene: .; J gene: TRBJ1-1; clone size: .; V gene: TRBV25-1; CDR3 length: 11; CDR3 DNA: TGTGCCAGCAGTGTGTACACTGAAGCTTTCTTT; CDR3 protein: CASSVYTEAFF
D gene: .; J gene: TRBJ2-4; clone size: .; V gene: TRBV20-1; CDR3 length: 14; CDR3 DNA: TGCGGTGCTAGAAGAACGGAAGCCAAAAACATTCAGTACTTC; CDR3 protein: CGARRTEAKNIQYF
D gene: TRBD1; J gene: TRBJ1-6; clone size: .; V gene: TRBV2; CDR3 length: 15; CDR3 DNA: TGTGCCAGCAGCGGACAGGGTGGCTATAATTCACCCCTCCACTTT; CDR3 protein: CASSGQGGYNSPLHF
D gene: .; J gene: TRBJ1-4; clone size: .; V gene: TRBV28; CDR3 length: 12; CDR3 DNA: TGTGCCAGCAGTTTAGACAGAGGGATACTGTTTTTT; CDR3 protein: CASSLDRGILFF
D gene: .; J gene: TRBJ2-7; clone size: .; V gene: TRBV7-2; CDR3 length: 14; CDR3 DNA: TGTGCCAGCACCCCACCCGCTTCGGGGAACGAGCAGTACTTC; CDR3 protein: CASTPPASGNEQYF
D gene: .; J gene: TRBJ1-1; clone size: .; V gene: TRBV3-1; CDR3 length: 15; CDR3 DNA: TGTGCCAGCAGCCCCAGACTCACAGTGAACACTGAAGCTTTCTTT; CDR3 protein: CASSPRLTVNTEAFF
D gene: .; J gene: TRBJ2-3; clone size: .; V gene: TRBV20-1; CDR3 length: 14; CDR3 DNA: TGCAGTGCTGCAGGGGGAGGAAGCACAGATACGCAGTATTTT; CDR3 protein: CSAAGGGSTDTQYF
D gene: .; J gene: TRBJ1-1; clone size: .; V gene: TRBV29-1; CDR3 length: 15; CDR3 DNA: TGCAGCTCAGCCGGGACTCCCGTTTCGTACACTGAAGCTTTCTTT; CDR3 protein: CSSAGTPVSYTEAFF
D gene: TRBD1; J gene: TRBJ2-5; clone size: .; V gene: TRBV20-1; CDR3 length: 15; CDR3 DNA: TGCAGTGCTACACAAAAGACAGGGATTGTGGAGACCCAGTACTTC; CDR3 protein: CSATQKTGIVETQYF
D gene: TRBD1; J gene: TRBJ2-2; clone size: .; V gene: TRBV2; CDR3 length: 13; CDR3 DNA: TGTGCCGGACAGGAGTCGAACACCGGGGAGCTGTTTTTT; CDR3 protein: CAGQESNTGELFF
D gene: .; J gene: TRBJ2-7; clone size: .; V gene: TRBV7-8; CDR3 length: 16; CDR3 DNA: TGTGCCAGCAGCCCGGGGGCGGCGGACACCACCTACGAGCAGTACTTC; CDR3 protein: CASSPGAADTTYEQYF
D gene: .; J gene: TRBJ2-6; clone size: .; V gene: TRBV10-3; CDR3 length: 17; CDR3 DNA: TGTGCCATCAGTGAGCAAACAGGGAGTGCTGGGGCCAACGTCCTGACTTTC; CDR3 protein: CAISEQTGSAGANVLTF
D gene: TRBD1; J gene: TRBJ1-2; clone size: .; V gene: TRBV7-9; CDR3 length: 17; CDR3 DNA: TGTGCCAGCAGCGGGCGGGACAGGGGGTCGGGTACCTATGGCTACACCTTC; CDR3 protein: CASSGRDRGSGTYGYTF
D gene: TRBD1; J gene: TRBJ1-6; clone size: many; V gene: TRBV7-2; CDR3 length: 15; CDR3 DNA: TGTGCCAGCAGCTCCAGACAGGGGAATAATTCACCCCTCCACTTT; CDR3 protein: CASSSRQGNNSPLHF
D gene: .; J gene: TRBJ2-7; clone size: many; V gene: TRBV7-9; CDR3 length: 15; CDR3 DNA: TGTGCCAGCAGCTTAGGCCCGGGGCAGGGCTACGAGCAGTACTTC; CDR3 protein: CASSLGPGQGYEQYF
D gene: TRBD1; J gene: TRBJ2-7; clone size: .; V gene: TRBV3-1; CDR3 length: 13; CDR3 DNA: TGTGCCAGCAGCCCAGGGGGACGATTTGAGCAGTACTTC; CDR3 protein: CASSPGGRFEQYF
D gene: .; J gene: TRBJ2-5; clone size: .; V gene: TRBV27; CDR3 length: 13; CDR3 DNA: TGTGCCAGCAGTTTAAGTTCATGGGAGACCCAGTACTTC; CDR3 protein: CASSLSSWETQYF
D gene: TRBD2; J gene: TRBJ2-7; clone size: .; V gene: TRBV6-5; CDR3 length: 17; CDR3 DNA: TGTGCCAGCAGTTACTCGAGGGCGGGGGGTCAAACCTACGAGCAGTACTTC; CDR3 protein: CASSYSRAGGQTYEQYF
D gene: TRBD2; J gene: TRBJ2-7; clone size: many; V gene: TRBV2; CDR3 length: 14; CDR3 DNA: TGTGCCAGCAGTGTAGGACTAGCGGGGTACGAGCAGTACTTC; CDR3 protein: CASSVGLAGYEQYF
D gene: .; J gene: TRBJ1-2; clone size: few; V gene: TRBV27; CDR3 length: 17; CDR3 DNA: TGTGCCAGCAGTAACCACCGACGGGGAGAGGTACGGAGCGGCTACACCTTC; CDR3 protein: CASSNHRRGEVRSGYTF
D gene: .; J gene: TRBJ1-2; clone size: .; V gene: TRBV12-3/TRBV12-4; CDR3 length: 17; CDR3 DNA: TGTGCCAGCGCCCCGAGGCTGTCAGGCGCTGCTAACTATGGCTACACCTTC; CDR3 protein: CASAPRLSGAANYGYTF
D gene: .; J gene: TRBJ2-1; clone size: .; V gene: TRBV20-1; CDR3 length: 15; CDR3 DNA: TGCAGTGGCACCCTTGGAGCAAGCTCCTACAATGAGCAGTTCTTC; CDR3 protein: CSGTLGASSYNEQFF
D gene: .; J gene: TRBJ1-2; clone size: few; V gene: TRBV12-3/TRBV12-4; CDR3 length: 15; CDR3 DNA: TGTGCCAGCAGTTGGATGACCGGAACAAACTATGGCTACACCTTC; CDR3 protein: CASSWMTGTNYGYTF
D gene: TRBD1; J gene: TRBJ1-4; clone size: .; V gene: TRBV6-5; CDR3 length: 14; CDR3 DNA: TGTGCCAGCAGCCAACAGGGGATGAGTGAAAAACTGTTTTTT; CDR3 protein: CASSQQGMSEKLFF
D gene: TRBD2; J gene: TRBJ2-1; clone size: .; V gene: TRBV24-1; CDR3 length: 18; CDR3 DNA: TGTGCCACCAGTGATTCCGGGACTAGCGAGAACCCTTACAATGAGCAGTTCTTC; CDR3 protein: CATSDSGTSENPYNEQFF
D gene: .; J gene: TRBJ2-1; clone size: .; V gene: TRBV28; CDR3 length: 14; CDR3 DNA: TGTGCCAGCAGCCCGGAGACGAGGTACAATGAGCAGTTCTTC; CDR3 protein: CASSPETRYNEQFF
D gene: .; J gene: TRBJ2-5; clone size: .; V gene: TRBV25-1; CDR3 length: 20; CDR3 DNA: TGTGCCAGCAGTGCCCTTCCCCCGCCCCCTCTGCGGATCGACCAAGAGACCCAGTACTTC; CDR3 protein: CASSALPPPPLRIDQETQYF
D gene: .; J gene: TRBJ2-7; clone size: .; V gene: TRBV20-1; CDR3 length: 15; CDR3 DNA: TGCAGTGCTAGAGACACTTCGGGCGGCGGATACGAGCAGTACTTC; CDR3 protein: CSARDTSGGGYEQYF
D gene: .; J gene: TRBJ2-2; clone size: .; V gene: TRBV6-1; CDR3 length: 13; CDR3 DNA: TGTGCCAGCAGTCCCAGACCGACCGGGGAGCTGTTTTTT; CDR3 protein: CASSPRPTGELFF